This T cell receptor (beta chain) was sequenced for a study of glioma-infiltrating T cells. A remark on this clonotype: What it recognizes is unknown.

Study-wide findings and caveats: Very few CDR3 sequences were shared between tissue and blood. Above-expected tissue-blood divergence occurred in all gliomas, most in low-grade ones.

Germline lookup yields CDR1 MNHEY and CDR2 SVGEGT. Trimming left V 2 bases short and J 4 bases short, with 15 bases between. The CDR3 is 15 residues long. Amplification of TCR alpha and beta CDR3 regions from RNA used iRepertoire nested multiplex PCR. TCRdb processed the multiplex PCR reads anew with MiXCR; each CDR3 protein has one entry. In the table there are around 150,000 distinct CDR3 sequences, more than 35% of which are singletons. The rearrangement uses TRBV6-2 or TRBV6-3 and TRBJ2-7; the D call may be TRBD1 or TRBD2 (5 bases each). The source is a human donor with low-grade glioma or glioblastoma, undergoing nonglioma brain surgery, or in good health (not recorded which). Sequenced sample: glioma tissue, nonneoplastic brain tissue, or PBMCs (not recorded which). The CDR3 loop reads CASSYRTSPGYEQYF. DNA for the CDR3: TGTGCCAGCAGTTACCGGACATCACCGGGATACGAGCAGTACTTC.